The rows below give T cell receptor beta chains drawn from one sample of a study of TIL therapy for anti-PD-1-resistant metastatic lung cancer. Using immunoSEQ multiplex PCR, the repertoire was profiled, and TCRdb retains in-frame clones only, with some absent. The table has around 45,000 clones, 70% to 85% seen once. Specimen: tumor tissue, collected at baseline. These receptor sequences come from a person aged 25-85 years with non-small cell lung cancer. CDR3s include the opening cysteine and the closing phenylalanine or tryptophan. Fields, in order: J gene, V gene, D gene, clone size, CDR3 protein, CDR3 DNA. D genes are given only for firm matches. The listing skips clone size in some rows; elsewhere it reads once, few, many or a size class.

J: TRBJ1-5; V: TRBV2; D: .; size: .; CDR3: CASRGGSYSNQPQHF; DNA: TGTGCCAGTCGAGGAGGGAGCTATAGCAATCAGCCCCAGCATTTT
J: TRBJ2-7; V: TRBV7-9; D: TRBD2; size: .; CDR3: CASSFAGAYEQYF; DNA: TGTGCCAGCAGCTTTGCGGGGGCCTACGAGCAGTACTTC
J: TRBJ1-1; V: TRBV2; D: TRBD1; size: few; CDR3: CANQGQGDSSEAFF; DNA: TGTGCCAACCAGGGACAGGGGGATTCAAGTGAAGCTTTCTTT
J: TRBJ2-7; V: TRBV6-1; D: .; size: .; CDR3: CASDLGWEQYF; DNA: TGTGCCAGCGATCTAGGGTGGGAGCAGTACTTC
J: TRBJ2-5; V: TRBV5-1; D: .; size: once; CDR3: CASRPGQETQYF; DNA: TGCGCCAGCAGACCAGGGCAAGAGACCCAGTACTTC
J: TRBJ2-5; V: TRBV9; D: .; size: .; CDR3: CASSLSPGLQETQYF; DNA: TGTGCCAGCAGCCTCTCACCGGGACTGCAAGAGACCCAGTACTTC
J: TRBJ1-4; V: TRBV10-3; D: .; size: .; CDR3: CAISEGFEKLFF; DNA: TGTGCCATCAGTGAGGGCTTTGAAAAACTGTTTTTT
J: TRBJ2-3; V: TRBV6-6; D: TRBD2; size: .; CDR3: CASGGGTDTQYF; DNA: TGTGCCAGCGGGGGGGGCACAGATACGCAGTATTTT
J: TRBJ2-1; V: TRBV7-2; D: .; size: few; CDR3: CASSLLDNEQFF; DNA: TGTGCCAGCAGCTTATTAGATAATGAGCAGTTCTTC
J: TRBJ2-5; V: TRBV11-2; D: .; size: .; CDR3: CASSSPGGRGQETQYF; DNA: TGTGCCAGCAGCTCCCCTGGGGGAAGGGGACAAGAGACCCAGTACTTC
J: TRBJ1-2; V: TRBV25-1; D: .; size: medium-sized; CDR3: CASSRGPNYGYTF; DNA: TGTGCCAGCAGCAGGGGACCTAACTATGGCTACACCTTC
J: TRBJ1-4; V: TRBV25-1; D: TRBD1; size: .; CDR3: CASSDQSGTANEKLFF; DNA: TGTGCCAGCAGTGATCAATCCGGGACAGCGAATGAAAAACTGTTTTTT
J: TRBJ1-1; V: TRBV7-9; D: TRBD1; size: .; CDR3: CASSLGIGQGGKGITEAFF; DNA: TGTGCCAGCAGCTTAGGCATCGGACAGGGAGGTAAGGGAATCACTGAAGCTTTCTTT
J: TRBJ2-7; V: TRBV6-1; D: TRBD1; size: .; CDR3: CASSRQGPTWEQYF; DNA: TGTGCCAGCAGTAGACAGGGTCCGACGTGGGAGCAGTACTTC
J: TRBJ2-7; V: TRBV5-1; D: TRBD1; size: .; CDR3: CASSLRTGSYEQYF; DNA: TGCGCCAGCAGCTTAAGGACAGGTTCCTACGAGCAGTACTTC
J: TRBJ2-1; V: TRBV4-1; D: .; size: .; CDR3: CASSQAAGASSSYNEQFF; DNA: TGCGCCAGCAGCCAAGCAGCCGGGGCCTCGAGCTCCTACAATGAGCAGTTCTTC
J: TRBJ2-7; V: TRBV4-1; D: TRBD2; size: .; CDR3: CASSQFASGSSYEQYF; DNA: TGCGCCAGCAGCCAATTTGCTAGCGGGAGCTCCTACGAGCAGTACTTC
J: TRBJ2-7; V: TRBV19; D: .; size: .; CDR3: CASSLGSEQYF; DNA: TGTGCCAGTAGCCTCGGGAGCGAGCAGTACTTC
J: TRBJ1-2; V: TRBV7-2; D: TRBD1; size: few; CDR3: CASSLTGTAYYGYTF; DNA: TGTGCCAGCAGCTTAACCGGGACAGCGTACTATGGCTACACCTTC
J: TRBJ1-2; V: TRBV28; D: TRBD1; size: .; CDR3: CASSGGQIYGYTF; DNA: TGTGCCAGCAGTGGGGGACAGATCTATGGCTACACCTTC
J: TRBJ2-1; V: TRBV4-3; D: .; size: .; CDR3: CASSQTRGGEQFF; DNA: TGCGCCAGCAGCCAGACGAGGGGGGGTGAGCAGTTCTTC
J: TRBJ2-5; V: TRBV7-9; D: TRBD1; size: .; CDR3: CASSPGVTGARETQYF; DNA: TGTGCCAGCAGCCCCGGGGTTACAGGGGCCAGGGAGACCCAGTACTTC
J: TRBJ1-1; V: TRBV6-5; D: .; size: .; CDR3: CASSEWTEAFF; DNA: TGTGCCAGCAGTGAATGGACTGAAGCTTTCTTT
J: TRBJ2-7; V: TRBV12-5; D: .; size: .; CDR3: CASGFGGAGEQYF; DNA: TGTGCTAGTGGTTTCGGCGGGGCTGGCGAGCAGTACTTC
J: TRBJ2-3; V: TRBV9; D: TRBD1; size: .; CDR3: CASSVESGGQGLTDTQYF; DNA: TGTGCCAGCAGCGTAGAATCTGGGGGACAGGGACTCACAGATACGCAGTATTTT
J: TRBJ1-5; V: TRBV6-5; D: TRBD1; size: .; CDR3: CASSRDRGQQPQHF; DNA: TGTGCCAGCAGTAGGGACAGGGGGCAACAGCCCCAGCATTTT
J: TRBJ1-1; V: TRBV5-5; D: .; size: .; CDR3: CASSLYTEAFF; DNA: TGTGCCAGCAGTCTGTACACTGAAGCTTTCTTT
J: TRBJ2-7; V: TRBV10-3; D: .; size: few; CDR3: CAISNSITTGTSSYEQYF; DNA: TGTGCCATCAGCAATTCTATAACCACAGGGACGAGCTCCTACGAGCAGTACTTC
J: TRBJ2-1; V: TRBV7-7; D: .; size: .; CDR3: CASSPVVGSYNEQFF; DNA: TGTGCTAGCAGCCCCGTAGTTGGTTCCTACAATGAGCAGTTCTTC
J: TRBJ2-7; V: TRBV6-5; D: .; size: .; CDR3: CASSFGGLYEQYF; DNA: TGTGCCAGCAGTTTCGGGGGGCTTTACGAGCAGTACTTC
J: TRBJ2-3; V: TRBV5-1; D: .; size: .; CDR3: CASSLQGLPTDTQYF; DNA: TGCGCCAGCAGCCTACAGGGCTTGCCCACAGATACGCAGTATTTT
J: TRBJ2-7; V: TRBV14; D: .; size: .; CDR3: CASSPTGLTTEYF; DNA: TGTGCCAGCAGCCCGACAGGTCTTACGACAGAGTACTTC
J: TRBJ1-5; V: TRBV10-1; D: .; size: .; CDR3: CASSDFPGPQHF; DNA: TGCGCCAGCAGTGACTTCCCGGGGCCCCAGCATTTT
J: TRBJ1-1; V: TRBV5-6; D: .; size: .; CDR3: CASFRGPILLTEAFF; DNA: TGTGCCAGCTTTCGGGGACCGATACTTCTCACTGAAGCTTTCTTT
J: TRBJ1-2; V: TRBV11-2; D: TRBD1; size: .; CDR3: CASSFGQGAGGYTF; DNA: TGTGCCAGCAGCTTCGGACAGGGGGCGGGTGGCTACACCTTC
J: TRBJ1-3; V: TRBV19; D: TRBD1; size: .; CDR3: CASSLPAGTGGENTIYF; DNA: TGTGCCAGTAGTCTCCCAGCCGGGACAGGGGGCGAAAACACCATATATTTT
J: TRBJ2-7; V: TRBV2; D: .; size: .; CDR3: CATSRGPYEQYF; DNA: TGTGCCACGTCGCGGGGGCCCTACGAGCAGTACTTC
J: TRBJ2-2; V: TRBV5-1; D: TRBD2; size: once; CDR3: CASSFDLTSGGNTGELFF; DNA: TGCGCCAGCAGCTTTGACCTTACTAGCGGGGGTAACACCGGGGAGCTGTTTTTT
J: TRBJ2-2; V: TRBV19; D: TRBD1; size: .; CDR3: CARPQGTGDRELFF; DNA: TGTGCCAGACCCCAAGGGACAGGGGACAGGGAGCTGTTTTTT
J: TRBJ2-1; V: TRBV19; D: .; size: .; CDR3: CASSTDRRASNEQFF; DNA: TGTGCCAGTAGCACGGACAGGAGGGCCTCCAATGAGCAGTTCTTC
J: TRBJ2-7; V: TRBV9; D: .; size: once; CDR3: CASSVGGISYEQYF; DNA: TGTGCCAGCAGCGTAGGAGGAATCTCCTACGAGCAGTACTTC
J: TRBJ2-5; V: TRBV30; D: .; size: .; CDR3: CAWSVDFLGAGAQETQYF; DNA: TGTGCCTGGAGTGTAGACTTTCTAGGGGCTGGTGCCCAAGAGACCCAGTACTTC
J: TRBJ2-7; V: TRBV7-2; D: TRBD1; size: .; CDR3: CASSLRGGPTYEQYF; DNA: TGTGCCAGCAGCTTACGAGGGGGCCCCACCTACGAGCAGTACTTC
J: TRBJ2-7; V: TRBV30; D: TRBD2; size: .; CDR3: CAWTRLAGSSEQYF; DNA: TGTGCCTGGACCCGACTAGCGGGATCGTCCGAGCAGTACTTC
J: TRBJ1-2; V: TRBV28; D: .; size: .; CDR3: CASPRRGDYGYTF; DNA: TGTGCCAGCCCCCGCAGAGGGGACTATGGCTACACCTTC
J: TRBJ2-5; V: TRBV6-5; D: TRBD1; size: few; CDR3: CASSYSGDRWETQYF; DNA: TGTGCCAGCAGTTACTCGGGGGACAGGTGGGAGACCCAGTACTTC
J: TRBJ2-1; V: TRBV9; D: TRBD1; size: once; CDR3: CASSADDRGLGEQFF; DNA: TGTGCCAGCAGCGCTGACGACAGGGGTTTAGGAGAGCAGTTCTTC
J: TRBJ1-2; V: TRBV5-1; D: TRBD1; size: .; CDR3: CASSSTGDGYTF; DNA: TGCGCCAGCAGCTCCACAGGGGATGGCTACACCTTC
J: TRBJ2-2; V: TRBV19; D: TRBD1; size: once; CDR3: CASSPWTGTKAGELFF; DNA: TGTGCCAGTAGTCCGTGGACAGGGACAAAAGCCGGGGAGCTGTTTTTT
J: TRBJ1-6; V: TRBV27; D: .; size: few; CDR3: CASRTSGLLSPLHF; DNA: TGTGCCAGCAGAACTTCAGGGTTACTCTCACCCCTCCACTTT
J: TRBJ2-7; V: TRBV5-1; D: TRBD1; size: .; CDR3: CASSLATGAYEQYF; DNA: TGCGCCAGCAGCTTGGCGACAGGGGCCTACGAGCAGTACTTC
J: TRBJ2-2; V: TRBV5-1; D: .; size: once; CDR3: CASSPTGANTGELFF; DNA: TGCGCCAGCAGCCCGACGGGGGCGAACACCGGGGAGCTGTTTTTT
J: TRBJ2-7; V: TRBV5-1; D: TRBD1; size: once; CDR3: CASSLDRGPYEQYF; DNA: TGCGCCAGCAGCTTAGACAGGGGGCCCTACGAGCAGTACTTC
J: TRBJ1-2; V: TRBV5-1; D: .; size: .; CDR3: CASSLQAGEHGYTF; DNA: TGCGCCAGCAGCTTGCAGGCAGGGGAACATGGCTACACCTTC
J: TRBJ2-1; V: TRBV5-1; D: TRBD2; size: .; CDR3: CASSPGLAGGPRYNEQFF; DNA: TGCGCCAGCAGCCCGGGACTAGCGGGAGGGCCCCGCTACAATGAGCAGTTCTTC
J: TRBJ2-2; V: TRBV6-4; D: .; size: .; CDR3: CASKGTNTGELFF; DNA: TGTGCCAGCAAGGGAACGAACACCGGGGAGCTGTTTTTT